What follows are 21 T cell receptor beta chains derived from one specimen sequenced in a study of somatic mutations in cytotoxic T cells in rheumatoid arthritis. Profiling relied on immunoSEQ multiplex PCR, and the TCRdb table lists in-frame clones only, not all of them. The data show just under 20,000 clones, roughly four fifths seen once. Sequenced material: CD8+ T cells sorted from blood. These receptors all stem from a woman aged 45-60 years in good health.

This clone appeared a single time. This chain joins TRBV29-1 and TRBJ2-1; D tentatively fits TRBD1 or TRBD2 (6 bases each). CDR1 is SQVTM and CDR2 is ANQGSEA in the germline V gene. CDR3 length equals 14 residues. Deletions cut 3 bases from V and 2 bases from J, with 11 bases between. The CDR3, as DNA: TGCAGCGTTGATAGGGGGGACACCTACAATGAGCAGTTCTTC. Translated: CSVDRGDTYNEQFF.

The chain recombines TRBV18 with TRBJ1-1; D uncertain. V lost 3 bases to trimming and J lost 0 bases, with 2 bases between them. CDR1 is KGHSH and CDR2 is LQKENI in the germline V gene. The CDR3 loop spans 12 amino acids. CDR3 sequence reads: CASSPLNTEAFF. The DNA for the CDR3 is TGTGCCAGCTCACCCTTGAACACTGAAGCTTTCTTT. The variable domain in full, with the rest retrieved from reference TRBV18 and TRBJ1-1, is NAGVMQNPRHLVRRRGQEARLRCSPMKGHSHVYWYRQLPEEGLKFMVYLQKENIIDESGMPKERFSAEFPKEGPSILRIQQVVRGDSAAYFCASSPLNTEAFFGQGTRLTVV.

The chain couples TRBV13 to TRBJ2-2, with D uncertain. This CDR3 is built from 13 residues. The germline CDR1 and CDR2 sequences are PRHDT and FYEKMQ (reference sequence). V lost 6 bases to trimming and J lost 10 bases, with 15 bases between them. The CDR3 nucleotides are TGTGCCAGCAGTCCCGATAGCTCTAAGGAGCTGTTTTTT. Translated: CASSPDSSKELFF.

This clone was seen a handful of times. This chain joins TRBV19 and TRBJ2-7; TRBD2 matches 7 bases. CDR3 length: 14 residues. Germline CDR1 and CDR2: LNHDA and SQIVND (reference sequence). Trimming removed 3 bases from V and 2 bases from J; junction bases left unmatched: 4. For the CDR3, the DNA is TGTGCCAGTAGTATGGCCCTAGCGGCCTACGAGCAGTACTTC. Translated: CASSMALAAYEQYF.

The chain links TRBV7-7 to TRBJ2-5, with D tentatively TRBD1 (5 bases). Trimming shortened V by 1 base and J by 2 bases, and 11 bases separated the two germline ends. From germline, CDR1 is SSHAT and CDR2 FNYEAQ (reference sequence). CDR3 length: 15 amino acids. The CDR3 is CASSLGWGRQETQYF. DNA of the CDR3: TGTGCCAGCAGCTTAGGTTGGGGCAGACAAGAGACCCAGTACTTC.

This chain links TRBV29-1 with TRBJ2-7, with D possibly being TRBD1 or TRBD2 (6 bases each). Germline assignment: CDR1 SQVTM and CDR2 ANQGSEA. The CDR3 covers 14 residues. V lost 5 bases to trimming and J lost 0 bases, with 14 bases between them. Written as DNA, the CDR3 is TGCAGCGTTCGGGCGGGACACCTCTCCTACGAGCAGTACTTC. Encoded protein: CSVRAGHLSYEQYF.

The chain couples TRBV27 to TRBJ2-7; D might be TRBD2 (6 bases). The CDR3 extends over 15 amino acids. V shed 2 bases and J shed 1 base, with 12 bases lying between them. Germline V gene data show CDR1 as MNHEY and CDR2 as SMNVEV (reference sequence). CDR3 residues: CASSLTSKPSYEQYF. In DNA, the CDR3 is TGTGCCAGCAGTTTAACTAGCAAGCCTTCCTACGAGCAGTACTTC.

The genes are TRBV5-6 and TRBJ2-7; 8 bases agree with TRBD2. With V trimmed by 4 bases and J by 4 bases, 10 bases remained unmatched. The CDR3 loop spans 15 amino acids. The V gene's germline CDR1 is SGHDT and CDR2 YYEEEE. The CDR3 DNA is TGTGCCAGCAGCCTCTTCGGGAGGGAGATATACGAGCAGTACTTC. The encoded protein is CASSLFGREIYEQYF.

This chain uses TRBV11-2 with TRBJ2-1; D is undetermined. V was pared by 5 bases and J by 7 bases, with 9 bases between. Per the germline V gene, CDR1 is SGHAT and CDR2 is FQNNGV. This CDR3 has 12 residues. The CDR3, as DNA: TGTGCCAGCAGCCCCCATGAGAATGAGCAGTTCTTC. Translated: CASSPHENEQFF. Full variable domain (rest looked up from reference TRBV11-2 and TRBJ2-1): EAGVAQSPRYKIIEKRQSVAFWCNPISGHATLYWYQQILGQGPKLLIQFQNNGVVDDSQLPKDRFSAERLKGVDSTLKIQPAKLEDSAVYLCASSPHENEQFFGPGTRLTVL.

The table lists this clone with a few counts. V and J are TRBV7-9 and TRBJ1-4; D is undetermined. Trimming cost V 7 bases and J 6 bases, with 15 bases left between them. Germline V gene data show CDR1 as SEHNR and CDR2 as FQNEAQ (reference sequence). The CDR3 length is 14 residues. The DNA of the CDR3 is TGTGCCAGCACCCCAGTGAGCACCGATGAAAAACTGTTTTTT. Its translation is CASTPVSTDEKLFF.

The chain joins TRBV10-3 to TRBJ2-5; 8 nucleotides agree with TRBD2. Germline loops: CDR1 ENHRY, CDR2 SYGVKD. J lost 1 base, V lost 0 bases, and 4 bases had no gene match. This CDR3 comprises 16 residues. The CDR3 sequence is CAISESTRGGQETQYF. Written as DNA, the CDR3 is TGTGCCATCAGTGAGTCGACCCGGGGGGGCCAAGAGACCCAGTACTTC.

This clone was detected a few times. The chain recombines TRBV7-2 with TRBJ2-7; 11 bases agree with TRBD2. J lost 2 bases, V lost 7 bases, and 16 bases had no gene match. The germline V gene encodes CDR1 SGHTA and CDR2 FQGNSA. The CDR3 runs to 18 residues. Here the CDR3 reads CASTDRLGLAVLPYEQYF. The DNA for the CDR3 is TGTGCCAGCACCGATCGTCTGGGACTAGCGGTCCTGCCCTACGAGCAGTACTTC.

In its sample, this clone was seen a few times. The chain has TRBV2 and TRBJ2-7; 7 bases line up with TRBD2. CDR1 and CDR2 from the germline V gene are SNHLY and FYNNEI. V lost 7 bases and J lost 6; bases outside the gene matches: 3. The length of the CDR3 is 11 residues. For the CDR3, the DNA is TGTGCCAGCACGACTAGCCTCGAGCAGTACTTC. It encodes CASTTSLEQYF. Filled out from reference TRBV2 and TRBJ2-7, the complete variable domain reads EPEVTQTPSHQVTQMGQEVILRCVPISNHLYFYWYRQILGQKVEFLVSFYNNEISEKSEIFDDQFSVERPDGSNFTLKIRSTKLEDSAMYFCASTTSLEQYFGPGTRLTVT.

J is TRBJ2-5 and V is TRBV5-6; the match to TRBD2 covers 8 bases. V gave up 8 bases and J gave up 1 base; unmatched junction bases: 4. Germline V gene lookup returns CDR1 SGHDT and CDR2 YYEEEE. The CDR3 runs to 13 residues. The CDR3 region is CARDSGIQETQYF. The CDR3 DNA reads TGTGCCAGAGATAGCGGGATCCAAGAGACCCAGTACTTC.

The genes are TRBV9 and TRBJ2-1; a possible D gene is TRBD1 (5 bases). Germline CDR1 reads SGDLS; CDR2 reads YYNGEE. The ends were cut back, 5 bases at V and 4 bases at J, with 16 bases in the middle. The length of the CDR3 is 15 residues. CDR3 coding DNA: TGTGCCAGCAGTGCGACAGACGAATTATACAATGAGCAGTTCTTC. It is translated as CASSATDELYNEQFF.

This clone appeared a single time. J is TRBJ2-7 and V is TRBV5-5; 7 positions match TRBD1. Germline CDR1 SGHKS, CDR2 YYEKEE (reference sequence). The CDR3 runs 15 residues. V trimming: 5 bases; J trimming: 2 bases; junction bases outside the gene matches: 10. CDR3 sequence: CASSPEKGQTYEQYF. DNA for the CDR3: TGTGCCAGCAGTCCCGAAAAGGGACAGACCTACGAGCAGTACTTC.

This clone was seen a handful of times. CDR3 in amino acids: CASSVDGNTEAFF. In nucleotides, the CDR3 is TGTGCCAGCAGCGTAGACGGGAACACTGAAGCTTTCTTT. The chain is built from TRBV9 and TRBJ1-1, with D unresolved. The CDR3 is 13 amino acids. V was shortened by 0 bases and J by 1 base, with 4 bases between the two germline ends. Germline CDR1 reads SGDLS; CDR2 reads YYNGEE.

The J gene is TRBJ2-1, the V gene TRBV2, with unresolved D. Per the germline V gene, CDR1 is SNHLY and CDR2 is FYNNEI. The CDR3 totals 15 residues. Trimming shortened V by 6 bases and J by 6 bases, and 18 bases separated the two germline ends. CDR3 loop: CASSVHPPSGNEQFF. The CDR3 DNA reads TGTGCCAGCAGCGTGCATCCCCCCTCTGGCAATGAGCAGTTCTTC.

The V gene is TRBV6-6, the J gene TRBJ1-4; D not certain. The V end was cut by 2 bases, the J end by 7 bases, with 8 bases between. Looked up from germline, CDR1 is MNHNY and CDR2 is SVGAGI (reference sequence). This CDR3 comprises 13 residues. DNA for the CDR3: TGTGCCAGCAGTTACCCGGATTTTGAAAAACTGTTTTTT. This gives the protein CASSYPDFEKLFF.

This clone was seen a single time. V and J are TRBV4-3 and TRBJ1-2; TRBD1 matches at 8 bases. Per germline, CDR1 LGHNA and CDR2 YSLEER. V shed 4 bases, J shed 10 bases, and the junction held 5 bases outside the gene matches. The CDR3 contains 12 residues. The CDR3 reads CASSLDRVIYTF. The CDR3 coding sequence is TGCGCCAGCAGCCTGGACAGGGTTATCTACACCTTC.

This clone occurred once. The V gene is TRBV7-9, the J gene TRBJ1-1; D is ambiguous. The ends were cut back, 1 base at V and 0 bases at J, with 9 bases in the middle. Germline V gene data show CDR1 as SEHNR and CDR2 as FQNEAQ (reference sequence). This CDR3 comprises 15 residues. CDR3 protein: CASSLGPGMNTEAFF. The CDR3 nucleotides read TGTGCCAGCAGCTTAGGTCCGGGAATGAACACTGAAGCTTTCTTT.